This paragraph covers one TCR beta chain sequence. This entry is derived from a study of OX40 agonist ivuxolimab in advanced cancers. V dropped 4 bases and J dropped 7; count of bases not matched to a gene: 10. Germline CDR1 SGHRS, CDR2 YFSETQ. The CDR3 runs 15 residues. Some clones are missing from TCRdb's copy, which holds only in-frame ones; the method was immunoSEQ multiplex PCR. The table has approximately 31,000 clones, 65% to 80% seen once. The material sequenced was CD4+ or CD8+ T cells sorted from blood, taken in a trial of the OX40 agonist ivuxolimab. This receptor was taken from an adult with an advanced solid tumor such as melanoma, head and neck, liver or kidney cancer. The rearrangement uses TRBV5-1 and TRBJ1-2; 10 bases align to TRBD1. This CDR3 reads CASSATGTGDGGYTF. The DNA for the CDR3 is TGCGCCAGCAGCGCGACCGGGACAGGGGACGGTGGCTACACCTTC.